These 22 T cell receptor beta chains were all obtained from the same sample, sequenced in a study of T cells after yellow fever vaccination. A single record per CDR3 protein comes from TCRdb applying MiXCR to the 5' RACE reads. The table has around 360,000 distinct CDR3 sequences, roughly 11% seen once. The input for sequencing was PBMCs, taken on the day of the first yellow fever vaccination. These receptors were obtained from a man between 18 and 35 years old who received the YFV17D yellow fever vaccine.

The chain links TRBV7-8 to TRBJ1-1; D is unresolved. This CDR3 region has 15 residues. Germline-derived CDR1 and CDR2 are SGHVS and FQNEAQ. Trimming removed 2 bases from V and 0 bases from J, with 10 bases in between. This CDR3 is CASSLNPRMNTEAFF. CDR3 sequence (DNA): TGTGCCAGCAGCTTAAATCCCCGGATGAACACTGAAGCTTTCTTT.

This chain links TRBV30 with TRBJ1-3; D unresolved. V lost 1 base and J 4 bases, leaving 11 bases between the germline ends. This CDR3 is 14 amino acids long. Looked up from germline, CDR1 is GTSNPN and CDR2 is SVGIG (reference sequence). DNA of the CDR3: TGTGCCTGGAGTGCTTGGTCAGTCGGAAACACCATATATTTT. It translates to CAWSAWSVGNTIYF.

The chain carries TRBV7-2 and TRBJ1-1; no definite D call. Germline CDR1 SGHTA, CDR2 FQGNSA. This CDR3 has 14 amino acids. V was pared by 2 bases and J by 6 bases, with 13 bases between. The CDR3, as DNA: TGTGCCAGCAGCTTAAGGGTATCCGATTCTGAAGCTTTCTTT. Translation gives CASSLRVSDSEAFF. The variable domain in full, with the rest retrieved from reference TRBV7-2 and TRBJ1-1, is GAGVSQSPSNKVTEKGKDVELRCDPISGHTALYWYRQSLGQGLEFLIYFQGNSAPDKSGLPSDRFSAERTGGSVSTLTIQRTQQEDSAVYLCASSLRVSDSEAFFGQGTRLTVV.

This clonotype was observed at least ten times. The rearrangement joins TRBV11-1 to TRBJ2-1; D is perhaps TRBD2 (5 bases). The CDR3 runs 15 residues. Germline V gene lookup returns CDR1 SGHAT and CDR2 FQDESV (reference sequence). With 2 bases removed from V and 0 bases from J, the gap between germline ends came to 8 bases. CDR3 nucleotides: TGTGCCAGCAGCTTAAGAAGCGGCTCCTACAATGAGCAGTTCTTC. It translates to CASSLRSGSYNEQFF.

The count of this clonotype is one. This CDR3 is CASSLSQMGNSPLHF. In nucleotides, the CDR3 is TGTGCCAGCAGCTTGTCTCAGATGGGAAATTCACCCCTCCACTTT. J is TRBJ1-6 and V is TRBV5-4; no reliable D call. CDR1 is SGHNT, CDR2 YYREEE, per germline (reference sequence). V dropped 1 base and J dropped 7 bases, with 12 bases sitting between them. This CDR3 comprises 15 residues. Based on the CDR3 plus reference TRBV5-4 and TRBJ1-6, the full variable domain is ETGVTQSPTHLIKTRGQQVTLRCSSQSGHNTVSWYQQALGQGPQFIFQYYREEENGRGNFPPRFSGLQFPNYSSELNVNALELDDSALYLCASSLSQMGNSPLHFGNGTRLTVT.

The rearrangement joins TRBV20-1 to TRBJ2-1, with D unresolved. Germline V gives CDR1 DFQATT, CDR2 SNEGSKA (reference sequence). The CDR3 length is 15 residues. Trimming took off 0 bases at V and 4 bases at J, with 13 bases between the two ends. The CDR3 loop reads CSARDDGWGYNEQFF. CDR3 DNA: TGCAGTGCTAGAGATGATGGTTGGGGTTACAATGAGCAGTTCTTC.

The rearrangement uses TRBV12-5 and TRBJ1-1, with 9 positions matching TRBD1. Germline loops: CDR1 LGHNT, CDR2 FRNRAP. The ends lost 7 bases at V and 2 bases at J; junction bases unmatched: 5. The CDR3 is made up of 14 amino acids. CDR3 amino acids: CASAWTGVNTEAFF. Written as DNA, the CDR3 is TGTGCTAGTGCTTGGACAGGGGTTAACACTGAAGCTTTCTTT.

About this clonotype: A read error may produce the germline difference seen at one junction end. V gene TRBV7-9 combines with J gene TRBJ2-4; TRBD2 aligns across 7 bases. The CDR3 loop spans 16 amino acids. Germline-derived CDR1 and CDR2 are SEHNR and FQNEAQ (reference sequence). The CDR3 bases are TGTGCCGGCAGCTTAGGAAACAGCGAGGGGAGGGCCATTCTGTACTTC. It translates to CAGSLGNSEGRAILYF.

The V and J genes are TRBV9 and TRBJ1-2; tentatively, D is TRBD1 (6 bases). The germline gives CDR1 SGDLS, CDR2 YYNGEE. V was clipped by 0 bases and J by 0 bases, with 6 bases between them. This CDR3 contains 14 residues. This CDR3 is CASSVDRANYGYTF. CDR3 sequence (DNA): TGTGCCAGCAGCGTAGACAGGGCTAACTATGGCTACACCTTC.

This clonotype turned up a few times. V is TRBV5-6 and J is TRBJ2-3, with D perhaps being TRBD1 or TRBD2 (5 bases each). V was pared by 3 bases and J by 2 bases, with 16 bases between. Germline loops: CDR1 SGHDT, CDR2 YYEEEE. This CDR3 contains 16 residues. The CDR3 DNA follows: TGTGCCAGCAGCTGGGACCCCTCGCGCGCCACAGATACGCAGTATTTT. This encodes CASSWDPSRATDTQYF.

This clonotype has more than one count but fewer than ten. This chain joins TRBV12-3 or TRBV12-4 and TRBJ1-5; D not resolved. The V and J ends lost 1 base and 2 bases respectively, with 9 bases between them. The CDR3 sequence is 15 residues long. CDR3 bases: TGTGCCAGCAGTTTAGGGTCGGGTGGCAATCAGCCCCAGCATTTT. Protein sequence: CASSLGSGGNQPQHF.

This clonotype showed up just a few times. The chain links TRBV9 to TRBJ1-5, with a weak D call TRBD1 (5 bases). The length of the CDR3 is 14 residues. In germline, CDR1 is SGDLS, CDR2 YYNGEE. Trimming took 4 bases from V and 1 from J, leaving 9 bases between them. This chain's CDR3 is CASSTGPSNQPQHF. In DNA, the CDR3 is TGTGCCAGCAGCACGGGACCGAGCAATCAGCCCCAGCATTTT. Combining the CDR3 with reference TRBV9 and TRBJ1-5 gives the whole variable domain DSGVTQTPKHLITATGQRVTLRCSPRSGDLSVYWYQQSLDQGLQFLIQYYNGEERAKGNILERFSAQQFPDLHSELNLSSLELGDSALYFCASSTGPSNQPQHFGDGTRLSIL.

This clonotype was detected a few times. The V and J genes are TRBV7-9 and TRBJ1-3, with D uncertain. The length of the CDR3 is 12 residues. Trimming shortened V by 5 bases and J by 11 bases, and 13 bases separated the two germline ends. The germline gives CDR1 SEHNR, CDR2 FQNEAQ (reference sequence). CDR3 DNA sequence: TGTGCCAGCAGCCTAGGAGTGGAGCCCATATATTTT. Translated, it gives CASSLGVEPIYF.

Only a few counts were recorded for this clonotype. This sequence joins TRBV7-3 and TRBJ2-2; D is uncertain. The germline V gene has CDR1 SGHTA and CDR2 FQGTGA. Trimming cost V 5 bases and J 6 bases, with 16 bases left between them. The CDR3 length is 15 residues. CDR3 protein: CASSPPNPRSGELFF. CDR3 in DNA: TGTGCCAGCAGCCCCCCGAACCCCCGGTCCGGGGAGCTGTTTTTT.

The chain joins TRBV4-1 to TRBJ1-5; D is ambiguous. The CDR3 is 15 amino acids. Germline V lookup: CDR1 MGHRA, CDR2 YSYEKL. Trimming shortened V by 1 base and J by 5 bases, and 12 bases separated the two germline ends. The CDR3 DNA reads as TGCGCCAGCAGCCAAGTCGGTCGGACTTATCAGCCCCAGCATTTT. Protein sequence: CASSQVGRTYQPQHF.

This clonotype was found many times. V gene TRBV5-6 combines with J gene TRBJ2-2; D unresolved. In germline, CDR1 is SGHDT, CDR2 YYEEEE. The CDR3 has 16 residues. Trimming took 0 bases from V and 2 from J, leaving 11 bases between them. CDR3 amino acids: CASSLGPPSNTGELFF. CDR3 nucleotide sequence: TGTGCCAGCAGCTTGGGTCCCCCCAGCAACACCGGGGAGCTGTTTTTT.

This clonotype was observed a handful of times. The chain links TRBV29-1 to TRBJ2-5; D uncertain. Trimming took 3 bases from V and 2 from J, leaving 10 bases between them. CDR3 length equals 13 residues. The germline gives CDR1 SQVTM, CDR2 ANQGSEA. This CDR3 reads CSVDLWPQETQYF. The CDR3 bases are TGCAGCGTTGATCTCTGGCCACAAGAGACCCAGTACTTC.

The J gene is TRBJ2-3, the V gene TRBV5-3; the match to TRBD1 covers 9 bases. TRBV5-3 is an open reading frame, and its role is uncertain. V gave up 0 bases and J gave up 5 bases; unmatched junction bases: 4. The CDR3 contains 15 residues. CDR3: CARSLDRGQGDTQYF. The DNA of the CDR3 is TGTGCCAGAAGCTTGGACAGGGGGCAGGGAGATACGCAGTATTTT.

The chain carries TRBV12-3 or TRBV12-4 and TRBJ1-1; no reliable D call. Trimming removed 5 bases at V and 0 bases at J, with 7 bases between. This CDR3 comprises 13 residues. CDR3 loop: CASSTTMNTEAFF. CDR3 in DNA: TGTGCCAGCAGTACAACTATGAACACTGAAGCTTTCTTT.

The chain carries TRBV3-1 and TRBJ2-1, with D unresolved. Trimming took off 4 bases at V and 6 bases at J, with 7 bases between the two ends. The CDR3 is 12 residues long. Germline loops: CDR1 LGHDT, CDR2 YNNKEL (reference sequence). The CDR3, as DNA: TGTGCCAGCAGCCCCCCGAGCAATGAGCAGTTCTTC. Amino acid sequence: CASSPPSNEQFF.

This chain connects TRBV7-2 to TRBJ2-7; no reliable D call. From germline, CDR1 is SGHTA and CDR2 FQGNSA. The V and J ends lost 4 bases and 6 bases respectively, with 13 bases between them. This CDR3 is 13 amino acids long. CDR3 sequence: CASSSEWLGEQYV. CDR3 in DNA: TGTGCCAGCAGCTCGGAGTGGTTGGGCGAGCAGTACGTC.

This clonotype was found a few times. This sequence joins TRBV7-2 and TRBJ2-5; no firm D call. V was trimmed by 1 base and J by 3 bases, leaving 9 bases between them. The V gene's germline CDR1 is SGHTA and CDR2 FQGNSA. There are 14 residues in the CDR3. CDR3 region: CASSLDGGEETQYF. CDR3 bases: TGTGCCAGCAGCTTAGATGGCGGAGAAGAGACCCAGTACTTC.